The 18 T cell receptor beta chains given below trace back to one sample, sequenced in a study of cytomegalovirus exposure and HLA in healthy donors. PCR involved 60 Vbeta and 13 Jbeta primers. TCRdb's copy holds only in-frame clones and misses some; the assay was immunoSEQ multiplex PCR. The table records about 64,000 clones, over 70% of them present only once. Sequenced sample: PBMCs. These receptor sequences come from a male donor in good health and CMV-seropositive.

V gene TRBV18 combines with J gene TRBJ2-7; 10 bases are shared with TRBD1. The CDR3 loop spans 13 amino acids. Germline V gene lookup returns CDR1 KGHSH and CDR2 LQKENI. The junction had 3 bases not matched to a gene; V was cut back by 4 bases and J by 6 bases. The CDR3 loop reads CASSRQGAGEQYF. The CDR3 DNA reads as TGTGCCAGCTCACGACAGGGGGCGGGCGAGCAGTACTTC.

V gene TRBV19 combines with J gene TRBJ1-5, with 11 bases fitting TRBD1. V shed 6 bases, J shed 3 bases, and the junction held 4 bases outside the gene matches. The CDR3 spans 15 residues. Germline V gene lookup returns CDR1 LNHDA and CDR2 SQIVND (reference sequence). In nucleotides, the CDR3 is TGTGCCAGTAGCGGGGACAGGGGGTACAATCAGCCCCAGCATTTT. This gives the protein CASSGDRGYNQPQHF. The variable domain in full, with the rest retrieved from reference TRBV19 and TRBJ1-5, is DGGITQSPKYLFRKEGQNVTLSCEQNLNHDAMYWYRQDPGQGLRLIYYSQIVNDFQKGDIAEGYSVSREKKESFPLTVTSAQKNPTAFYLCASSGDRGYNQPQHFGDGTRLSIL.

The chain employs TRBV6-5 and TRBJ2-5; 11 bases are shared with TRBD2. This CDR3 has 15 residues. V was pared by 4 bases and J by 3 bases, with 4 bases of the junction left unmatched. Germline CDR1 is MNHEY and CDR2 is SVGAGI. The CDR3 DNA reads TGTGCCAGCAGTTCGCTACTAGCGGGGGAAGAGACCCAGTACTTC. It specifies CASSSLLAGEETQYF.

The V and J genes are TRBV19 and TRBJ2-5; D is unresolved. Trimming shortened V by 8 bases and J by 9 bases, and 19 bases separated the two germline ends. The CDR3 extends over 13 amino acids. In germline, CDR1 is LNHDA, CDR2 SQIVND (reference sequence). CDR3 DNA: TGTGCCAGTCATGATCTTTTCGGTGAGGCCCAGTACTTC. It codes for CASHDLFGEAQYF.

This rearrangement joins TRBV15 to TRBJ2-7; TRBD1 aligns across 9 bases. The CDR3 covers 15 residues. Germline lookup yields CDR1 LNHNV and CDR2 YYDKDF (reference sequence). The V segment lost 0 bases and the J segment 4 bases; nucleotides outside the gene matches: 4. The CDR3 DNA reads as TGTGCCACCAGCAGAGATAAGGACAGGGGTTACGAGCAGTACTTC. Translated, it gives CATSRDKDRGYEQYF.

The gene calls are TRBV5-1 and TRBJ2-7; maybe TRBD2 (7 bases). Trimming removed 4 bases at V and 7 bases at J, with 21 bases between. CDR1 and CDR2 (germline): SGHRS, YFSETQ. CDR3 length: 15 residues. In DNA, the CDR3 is TGCGCCAGCAGCCGAGGGGGGGCTACTCTACGGGAGCAGTACTTC. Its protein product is CASSRGGATLREQYF. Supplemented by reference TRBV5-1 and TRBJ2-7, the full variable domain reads KAGVTQTPRYLIKTRGQQVTLSCSPISGHRSVSWYQQTPGQGLQFLFEYFSETQRNKGNFPGRFSGRQFSNSRSEMNVSTLELGDSALYLCASSRGGATLREQYFGPGTRLTVT.

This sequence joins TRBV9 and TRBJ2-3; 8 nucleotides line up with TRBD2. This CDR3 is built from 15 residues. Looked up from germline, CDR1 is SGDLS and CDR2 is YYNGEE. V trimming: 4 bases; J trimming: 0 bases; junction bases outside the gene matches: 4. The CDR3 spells CASSFLAGSTDTQYF. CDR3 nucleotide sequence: TGTGCCAGCAGCTTTTTAGCGGGGAGCACAGATACGCAGTATTTT.

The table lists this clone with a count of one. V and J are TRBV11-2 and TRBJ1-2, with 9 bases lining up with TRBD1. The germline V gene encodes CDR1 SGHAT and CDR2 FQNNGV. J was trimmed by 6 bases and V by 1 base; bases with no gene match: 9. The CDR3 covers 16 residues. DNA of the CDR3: TGTGCCAGCAGCTTAGGTGTATCGGACAGGGGTAATGGCTACACCTTC. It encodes CASSLGVSDRGNGYTF.

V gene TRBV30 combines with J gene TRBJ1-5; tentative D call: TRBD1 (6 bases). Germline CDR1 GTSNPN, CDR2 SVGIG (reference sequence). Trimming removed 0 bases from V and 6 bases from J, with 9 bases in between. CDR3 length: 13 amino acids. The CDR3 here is CAWSVQGGQPQHF. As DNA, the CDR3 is TGTGCCTGGAGTGTACAGGGTGGTCAGCCCCAGCATTTT.

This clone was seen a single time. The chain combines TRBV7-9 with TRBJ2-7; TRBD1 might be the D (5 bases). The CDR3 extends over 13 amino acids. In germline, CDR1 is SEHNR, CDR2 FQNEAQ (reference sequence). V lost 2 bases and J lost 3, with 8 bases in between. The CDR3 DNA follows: TGTGCCAGCAGCTTAACACAGGACTACGAGCAGTACTTC. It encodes CASSLTQDYEQYF.

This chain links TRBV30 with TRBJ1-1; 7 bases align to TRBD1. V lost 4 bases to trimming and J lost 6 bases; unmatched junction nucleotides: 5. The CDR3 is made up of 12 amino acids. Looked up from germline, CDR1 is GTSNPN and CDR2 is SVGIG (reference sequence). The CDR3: CAWKRGGPEAFF. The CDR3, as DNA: TGTGCCTGGAAGAGAGGGGGCCCTGAAGCTTTCTTT. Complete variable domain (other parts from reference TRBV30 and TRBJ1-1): SQTIHQWPATLVQPVGSPLSLECTVEGTSNPNLYWYRQAAGRGLQLLFYSVGIGQISSEVPQNLSASRPQDRQFILSSKKLLLSDSGFYLCAWKRGGPEAFFGQGTRLTVV.

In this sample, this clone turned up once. The CDR3 sequence: CASSLGRTDRNYGYTF. As DNA, the CDR3 is TGTGCCAGCAGCTTGGGGAGAACTGATCGTAACTATGGCTACACCTTC. The gene calls are TRBV5-4 and TRBJ1-2; D is ambiguous. This CDR3 is built from 16 residues. Germline loops: CDR1 SGHNT, CDR2 YYREEE (reference sequence). V was pared by 0 bases and J by 1 base, with 13 bases between.

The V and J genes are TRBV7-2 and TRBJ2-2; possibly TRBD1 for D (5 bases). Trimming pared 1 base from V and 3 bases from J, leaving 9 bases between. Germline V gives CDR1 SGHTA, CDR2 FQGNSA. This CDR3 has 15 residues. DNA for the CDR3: TGTGCCAGCAGCTTAGTTAGGGGCTACACCGGGGAGCTGTTTTTT. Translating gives CASSLVRGYTGELFF.

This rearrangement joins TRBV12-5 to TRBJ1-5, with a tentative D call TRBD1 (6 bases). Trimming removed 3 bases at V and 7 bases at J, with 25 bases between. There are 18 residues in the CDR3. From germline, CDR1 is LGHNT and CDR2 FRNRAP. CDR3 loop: CASGLQGIPSRVGQPQHF. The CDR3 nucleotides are TGTGCTAGTGGTTTACAGGGTATCCCCTCTCGAGTGGGACAGCCCCAGCATTTT.

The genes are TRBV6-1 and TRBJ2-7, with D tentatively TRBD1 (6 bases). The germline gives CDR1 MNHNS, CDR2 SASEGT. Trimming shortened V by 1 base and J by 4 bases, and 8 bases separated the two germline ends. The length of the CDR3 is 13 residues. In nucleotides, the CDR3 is TGTGCCAGCAGTGAAGGACAGGATTACGAGCAGTACTTC. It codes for CASSEGQDYEQYF.

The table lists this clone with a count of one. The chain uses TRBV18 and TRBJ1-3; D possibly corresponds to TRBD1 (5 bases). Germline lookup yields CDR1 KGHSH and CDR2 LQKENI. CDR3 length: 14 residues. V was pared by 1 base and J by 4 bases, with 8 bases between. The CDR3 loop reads CASSPQNRGNTIYF. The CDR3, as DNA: TGTGCCAGCTCACCACAAAACAGGGGAAACACCATATATTTT.

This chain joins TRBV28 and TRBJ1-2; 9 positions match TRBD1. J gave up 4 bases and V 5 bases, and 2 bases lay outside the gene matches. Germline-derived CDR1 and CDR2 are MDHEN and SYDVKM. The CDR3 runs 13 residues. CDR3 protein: CASSPDRGYGYTF. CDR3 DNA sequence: TGTGCCAGCAGTCCGGACAGGGGCTATGGCTACACCTTC.

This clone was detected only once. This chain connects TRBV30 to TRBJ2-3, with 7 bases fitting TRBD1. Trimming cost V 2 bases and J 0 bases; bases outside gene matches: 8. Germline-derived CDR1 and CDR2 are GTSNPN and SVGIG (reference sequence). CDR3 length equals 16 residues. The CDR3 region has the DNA TGTGCCTGGAGTATCGAAGGGGACAGTAGCACAGATACGCAGTATTTT. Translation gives CAWSIEGDSSTDTQYF.